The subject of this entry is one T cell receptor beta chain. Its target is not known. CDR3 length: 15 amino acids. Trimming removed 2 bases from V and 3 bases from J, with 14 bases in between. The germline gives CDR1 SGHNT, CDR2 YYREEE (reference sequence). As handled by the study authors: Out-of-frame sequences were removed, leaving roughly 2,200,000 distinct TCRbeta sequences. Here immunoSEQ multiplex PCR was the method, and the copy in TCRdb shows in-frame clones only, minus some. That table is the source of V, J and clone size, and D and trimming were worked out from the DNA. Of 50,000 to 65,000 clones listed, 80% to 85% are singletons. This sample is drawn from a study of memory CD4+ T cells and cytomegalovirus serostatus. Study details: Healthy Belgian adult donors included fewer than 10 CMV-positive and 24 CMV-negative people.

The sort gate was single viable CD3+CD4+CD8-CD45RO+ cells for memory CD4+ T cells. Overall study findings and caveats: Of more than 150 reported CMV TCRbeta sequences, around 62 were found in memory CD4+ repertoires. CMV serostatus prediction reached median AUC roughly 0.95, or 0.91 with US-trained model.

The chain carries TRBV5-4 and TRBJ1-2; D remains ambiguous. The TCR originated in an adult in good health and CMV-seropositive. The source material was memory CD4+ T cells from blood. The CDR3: CASSFRTGGYYGYTF. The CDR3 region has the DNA TGTGCCAGCAGCTTCCGGACCGGAGGGTACTATGGCTACACCTTC.